This T cell receptor (beta chain) derives from a study of cytomegalovirus exposure and HLA in healthy donors. This CDR3 contains 17 residues. The germline V gene encodes CDR1 SGHTA and CDR2 FQGNSA. Unmatched junction bases numbered 15, after V lost 5 bases and J lost 4 bases. The PCR employed 60 Vbeta primers together with 13 Jbeta primers. Only in-frame clones appear in the TCRdb table, and some are missing; sequencing was by immunoSEQ multiplex PCR. Of roughly 200,000 clones listed, 79% are singletons. The sample consisted of PBMCs. V gene TRBV7-2 combines with J gene TRBJ2-3, with 7 bases lining up with TRBD1. This receptor was taken from a girl between 10 and 17 years old in good health and CMV-seropositive. The CDR3 sequence is CASSPETDRVEADTQYF. CDR3 coding DNA: TGTGCCAGCAGCCCAGAGACTGACAGGGTGGAAGCAGATACGCAGTATTTT.